This T cell receptor (beta chain) came from a study of cytomegalovirus exposure and HLA in healthy donors. As for the study in general: Within the Caucasian-associated ancestry cluster were 65% to 85% of the roughly 360 genotyped donors.

The PCR ran on 60 Vbeta and 13 Jbeta primers. The protocol was immunoSEQ multiplex PCR, while the TCRdb copy is restricted to in-frame clones and leaves out a portion. Its listing shows 65,000 to 85,000 clones. Comments on this clone: Its antigen remains unidentified.

Regarding the study as a whole: Segments of the TCR beta V type were, in most cases, productive about 87% or about 30% of the time in an earlier analysis.

With V trimmed by 0 bases and J by 7 bases, 13 bases remained unmatched. The germline V gene has CDR1 SGHAT and CDR2 FQNNGV. CDR3 length: 17 amino acids. Sequenced material: PBMCs. V usage is TRBV11-2 and J usage is TRBJ1-2, with TRBD1 matching 8 bases. This TCR came from a young woman in good health and CMV-seronegative. The CDR3 loop reads CASSLDASRQGAAGYTF. The CDR3, as DNA: TGTGCCAGCAGCTTAGATGCCTCTCGGCAGGGGGCGGCTGGCTACACCTTC.